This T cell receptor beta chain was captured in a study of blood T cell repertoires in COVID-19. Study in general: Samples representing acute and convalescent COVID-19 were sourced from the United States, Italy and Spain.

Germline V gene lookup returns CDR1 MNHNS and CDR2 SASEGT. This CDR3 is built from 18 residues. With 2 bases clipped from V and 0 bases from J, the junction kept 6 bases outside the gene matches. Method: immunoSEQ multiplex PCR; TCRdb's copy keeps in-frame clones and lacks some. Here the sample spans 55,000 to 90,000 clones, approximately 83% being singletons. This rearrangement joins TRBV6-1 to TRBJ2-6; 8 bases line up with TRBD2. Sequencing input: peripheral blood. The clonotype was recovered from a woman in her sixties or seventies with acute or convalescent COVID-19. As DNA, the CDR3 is TGTGCCAGCAGTGAACTGCGGGGGGACCACTCTGGGGCCAACGTCCTGACTTTC. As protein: CASSELRGDHSGANVLTF.